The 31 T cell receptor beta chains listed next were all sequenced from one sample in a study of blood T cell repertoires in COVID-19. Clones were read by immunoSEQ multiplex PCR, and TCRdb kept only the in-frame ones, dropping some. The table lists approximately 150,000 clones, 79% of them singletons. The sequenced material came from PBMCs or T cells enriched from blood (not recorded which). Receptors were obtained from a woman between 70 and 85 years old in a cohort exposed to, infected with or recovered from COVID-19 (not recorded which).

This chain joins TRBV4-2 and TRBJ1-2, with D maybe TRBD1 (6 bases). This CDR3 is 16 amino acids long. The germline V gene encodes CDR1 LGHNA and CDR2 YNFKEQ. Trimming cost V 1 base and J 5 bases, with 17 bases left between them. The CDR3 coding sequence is TGTGCCAGCAGCCAAGGGTCTTTACAGGGTGGGTATGGCTACACCTTC. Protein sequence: CASSQGSLQGGYGYTF.

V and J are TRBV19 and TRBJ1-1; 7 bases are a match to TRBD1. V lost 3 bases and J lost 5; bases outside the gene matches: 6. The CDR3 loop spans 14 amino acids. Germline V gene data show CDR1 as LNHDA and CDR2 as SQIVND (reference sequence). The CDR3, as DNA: TGTGCCAGTAGTATTGACAGGGTAGGGACTGAAGCTTTCTTT. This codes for CASSIDRVGTEAFF.

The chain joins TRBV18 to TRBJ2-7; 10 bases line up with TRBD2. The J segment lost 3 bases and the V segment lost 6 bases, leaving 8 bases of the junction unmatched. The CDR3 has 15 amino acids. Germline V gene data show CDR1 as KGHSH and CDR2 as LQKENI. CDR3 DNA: TGTGCCAGCTCCCAAGCGGGAGGGCCCATCTACGAGCAGTACTTC. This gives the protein CASSQAGGPIYEQYF. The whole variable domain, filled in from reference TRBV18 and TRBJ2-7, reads NAGVMQNPRHLVRRRGQEARLRCSPMKGHSHVYWYRQLPEEGLKFMVYLQKENIIDESGMPKERFSAEFPKEGPSILRIQQVVRGDSAAYFCASSQAGGPIYEQYFGPGTRLTVT.

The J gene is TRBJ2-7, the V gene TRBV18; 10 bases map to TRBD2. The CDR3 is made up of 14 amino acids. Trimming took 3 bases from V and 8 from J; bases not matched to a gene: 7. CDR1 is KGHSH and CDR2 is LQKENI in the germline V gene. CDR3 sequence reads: CASSPKLAGDKQYF. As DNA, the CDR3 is TGTGCCAGCTCACCCAAGCTAGCGGGAGACAAGCAGTACTTC.

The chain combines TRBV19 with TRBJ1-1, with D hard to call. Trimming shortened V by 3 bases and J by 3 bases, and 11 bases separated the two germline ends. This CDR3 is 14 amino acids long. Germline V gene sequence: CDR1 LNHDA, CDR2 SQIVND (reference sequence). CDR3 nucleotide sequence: TGTGCCAGTAGTATTTGGAGCCTGGACACTGAAGCTTTCTTT. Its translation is CASSIWSLDTEAFF.

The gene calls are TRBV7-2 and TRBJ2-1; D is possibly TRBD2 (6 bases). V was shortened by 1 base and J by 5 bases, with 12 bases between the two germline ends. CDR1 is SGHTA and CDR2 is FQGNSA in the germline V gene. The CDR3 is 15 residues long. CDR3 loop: CASSLGASVNNEQFF. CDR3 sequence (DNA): TGTGCCAGCAGCTTAGGGGCTAGCGTTAACAATGAGCAGTTCTTC.

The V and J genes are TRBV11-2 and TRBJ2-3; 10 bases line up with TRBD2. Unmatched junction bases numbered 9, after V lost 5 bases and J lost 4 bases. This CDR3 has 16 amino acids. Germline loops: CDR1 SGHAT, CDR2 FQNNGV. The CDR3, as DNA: TGTGCCAGCAGCGTCCTTTTAGCGGGAGGTTCAGATACGCAGTATTTT. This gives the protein CASSVLLAGGSDTQYF.

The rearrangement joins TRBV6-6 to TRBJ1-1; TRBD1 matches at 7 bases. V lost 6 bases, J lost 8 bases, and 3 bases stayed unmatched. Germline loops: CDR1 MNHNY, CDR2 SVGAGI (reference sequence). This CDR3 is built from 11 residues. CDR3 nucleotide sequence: TGTGCCAGCAGAAGGGACAGAGAAGCTTTCTTT. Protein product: CASRRDREAFF.

CDR3 in amino acids: CASSVTPGLGPEQFF. In DNA, the CDR3 is TGTGCCAGCAGCGTAACCCCGGGACTAGGCCCTGAGCAGTTCTTC. The chain has TRBV9 and TRBJ2-1, with TRBD2 identical over 8 bases. J was trimmed by 9 bases and V by 1 base; bases with no gene match: 9. Germline CDR1 is SGDLS and CDR2 is YYNGEE. The CDR3 length is 15 residues.

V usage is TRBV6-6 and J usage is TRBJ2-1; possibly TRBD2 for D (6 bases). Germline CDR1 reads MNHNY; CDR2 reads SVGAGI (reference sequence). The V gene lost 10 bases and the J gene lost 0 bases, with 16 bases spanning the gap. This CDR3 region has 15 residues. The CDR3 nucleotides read TGTGCCACACAGCGCGGGACCAGCTCCTACAATGAGCAGTTCTTC. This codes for CATQRGTSSYNEQFF.

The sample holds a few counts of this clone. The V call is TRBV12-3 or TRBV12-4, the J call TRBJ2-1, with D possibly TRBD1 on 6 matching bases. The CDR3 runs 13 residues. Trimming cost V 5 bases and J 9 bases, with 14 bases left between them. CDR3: CASSHSRRGEQFF. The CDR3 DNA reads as TGTGCCAGCAGTCATAGCCGCAGGGGTGAGCAGTTCTTC.

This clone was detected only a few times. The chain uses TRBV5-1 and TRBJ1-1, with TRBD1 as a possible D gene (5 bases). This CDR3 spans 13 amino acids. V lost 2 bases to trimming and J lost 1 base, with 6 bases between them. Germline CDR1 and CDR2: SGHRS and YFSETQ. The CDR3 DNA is TGCGCCAGCAGCTTCGACAGGAACACTGAAGCTTTCTTT. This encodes CASSFDRNTEAFF.

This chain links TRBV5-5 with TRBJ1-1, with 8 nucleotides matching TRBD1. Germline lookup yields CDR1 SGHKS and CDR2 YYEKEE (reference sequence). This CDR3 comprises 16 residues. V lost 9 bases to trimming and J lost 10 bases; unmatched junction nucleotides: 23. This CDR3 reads CANWYEDRAKQGVAFF. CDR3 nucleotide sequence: TGTGCCAACTGGTATGAGGACAGGGCCAAGCAGGGGGTAGCTTTCTTT.

The CDR3 sequence: CASSVGQRGQPQHF. The CDR3 bases are TGTGCCAGCTCCGTCGGACAGAGAGGCCAGCCCCAGCATTTT. This chain joins TRBV18 and TRBJ1-5, with D possibly TRBD1 on 6 matching bases. V lost 6 bases to trimming and J lost 7 bases, with 16 bases between them. The CDR3 runs to 14 residues. Germline CDR1 is KGHSH and CDR2 is LQKENI.

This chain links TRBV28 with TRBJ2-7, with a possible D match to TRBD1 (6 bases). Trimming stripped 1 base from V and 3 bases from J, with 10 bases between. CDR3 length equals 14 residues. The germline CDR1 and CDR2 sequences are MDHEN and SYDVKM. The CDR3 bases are TGTGCCAGCAGTTTATCCCCCAGGGGCTACGAGCAGTACTTC. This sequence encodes CASSLSPRGYEQYF. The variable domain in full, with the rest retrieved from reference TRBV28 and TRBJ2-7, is DVKVTQSSRYLVKRTGEKVFLECVQDMDHENMFWYRQDPGLGLRLIYFSYDVKMKEKGDIPEGYSVSREKKERFSLILESASTNQTSMYLCASSLSPRGYEQYFGPGTRLTVT.

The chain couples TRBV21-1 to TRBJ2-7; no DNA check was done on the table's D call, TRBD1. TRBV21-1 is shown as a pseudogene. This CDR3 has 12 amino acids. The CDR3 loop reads CASSKAETTAYF. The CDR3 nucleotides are TGTGCCAGCAGCAAAGCCGAGACAACGGCGTACTTC.

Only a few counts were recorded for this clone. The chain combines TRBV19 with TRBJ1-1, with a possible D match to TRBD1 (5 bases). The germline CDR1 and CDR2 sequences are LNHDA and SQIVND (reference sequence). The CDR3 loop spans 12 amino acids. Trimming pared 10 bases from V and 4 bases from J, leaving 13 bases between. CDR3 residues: CATQGWGTEAFF. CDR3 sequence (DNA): TGTGCCACCCAGGGTTGGGGCACTGAAGCTTTCTTT.

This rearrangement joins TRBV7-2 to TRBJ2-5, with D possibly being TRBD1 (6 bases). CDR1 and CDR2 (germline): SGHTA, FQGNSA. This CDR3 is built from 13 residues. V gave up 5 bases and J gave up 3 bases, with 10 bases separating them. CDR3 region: CASSAGAKETQYF. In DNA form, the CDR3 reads TGTGCCAGCAGCGCAGGGGCGAAAGAGACCCAGTACTTC.

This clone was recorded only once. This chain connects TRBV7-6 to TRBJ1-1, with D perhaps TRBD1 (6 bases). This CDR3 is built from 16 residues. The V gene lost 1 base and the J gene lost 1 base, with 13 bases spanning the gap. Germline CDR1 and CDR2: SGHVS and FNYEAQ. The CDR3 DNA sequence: TGTGCCAGCAGCTTAGGGAACTGGGGGCGGAACACTGAAGCTTTCTTT. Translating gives CASSLGNWGRNTEAFF.

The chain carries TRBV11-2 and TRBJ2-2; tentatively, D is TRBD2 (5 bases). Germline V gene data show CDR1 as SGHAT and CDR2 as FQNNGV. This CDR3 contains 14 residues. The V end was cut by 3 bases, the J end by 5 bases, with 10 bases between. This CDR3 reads CASSLQTRTGELFF. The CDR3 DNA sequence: TGTGCCAGCAGCTTGCAAACTAGGACCGGGGAGCTGTTTTTT.

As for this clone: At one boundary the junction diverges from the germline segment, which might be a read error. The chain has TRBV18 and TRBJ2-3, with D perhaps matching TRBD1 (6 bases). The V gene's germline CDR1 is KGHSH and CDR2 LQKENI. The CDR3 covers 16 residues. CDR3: CASSTPTTGSTDTQYF. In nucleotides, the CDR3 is TGTGCCAGCTCAACACCCACCACAGGGAGCACAGATACGCAGTATTTT. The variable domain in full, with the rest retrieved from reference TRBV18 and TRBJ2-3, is NAGVMQNPRHLVRRRGQEARLRCSPMKGHSHVYWYRQLPEEGLKFMVYLQKENIIDESGMPKERFSAEFPKEGPSILRIQQVVRGDSAAYFCASSTPTTGSTDTQYFGPGTRLTVL.

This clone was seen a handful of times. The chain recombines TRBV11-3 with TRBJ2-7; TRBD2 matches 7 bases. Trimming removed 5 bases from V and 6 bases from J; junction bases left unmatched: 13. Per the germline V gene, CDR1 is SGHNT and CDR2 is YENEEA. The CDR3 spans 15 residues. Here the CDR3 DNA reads TGTGCCAGCAGCCCTGGGACTAAACTTATTACCGAGCAGTACTTC. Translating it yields CASSPGTKLITEQYF.

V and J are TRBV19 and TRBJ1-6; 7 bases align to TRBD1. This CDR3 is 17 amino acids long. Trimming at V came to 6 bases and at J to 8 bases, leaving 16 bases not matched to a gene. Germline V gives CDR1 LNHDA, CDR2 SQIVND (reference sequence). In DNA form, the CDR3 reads TGTGCCAGTAGCTGGGGATACAGGGGCACCCTTCATTCACCCCTCCACTTT. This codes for CASSWGYRGTLHSPLHF.

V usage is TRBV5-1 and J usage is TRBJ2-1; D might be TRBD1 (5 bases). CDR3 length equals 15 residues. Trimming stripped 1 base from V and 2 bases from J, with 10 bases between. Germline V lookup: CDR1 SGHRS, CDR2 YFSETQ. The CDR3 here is CASSLSTQAYNEQFF. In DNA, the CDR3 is TGCGCCAGCAGCTTGTCGACACAGGCCTACAATGAGCAGTTCTTC.

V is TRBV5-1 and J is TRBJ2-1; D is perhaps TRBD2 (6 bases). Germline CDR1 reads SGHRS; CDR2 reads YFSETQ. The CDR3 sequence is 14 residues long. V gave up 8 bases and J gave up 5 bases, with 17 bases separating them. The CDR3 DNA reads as TGCGCCAGTGGACGGGAGTACACTAACAATGAGCAGTTCTTC. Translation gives CASGREYTNNEQFF. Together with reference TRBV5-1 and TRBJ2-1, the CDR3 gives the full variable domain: KAGVTQTPRYLIKTRGQQVTLSCSPISGHRSVSWYQQTPGQGLQFLFEYFSETQRNKGNFPGRFSGRQFSNSRSEMNVSTLELGDSALYLCASGREYTNNEQFFGPGTRLTVL.

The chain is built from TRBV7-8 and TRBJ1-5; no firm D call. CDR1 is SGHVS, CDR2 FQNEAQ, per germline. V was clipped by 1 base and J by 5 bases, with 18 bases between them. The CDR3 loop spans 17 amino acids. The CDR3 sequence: CASSLVLSGAGYQPQHF. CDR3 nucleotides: TGTGCCAGCAGCTTAGTTTTGTCGGGCGCGGGATATCAGCCCCAGCATTTT.

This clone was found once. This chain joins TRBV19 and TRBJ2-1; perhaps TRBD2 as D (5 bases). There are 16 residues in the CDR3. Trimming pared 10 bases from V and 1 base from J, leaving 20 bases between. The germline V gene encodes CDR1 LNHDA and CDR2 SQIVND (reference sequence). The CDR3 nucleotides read TGTGCCACCAGCGACCACGGGGTCCGGTCCTACAATGAGCAGTTCTTC. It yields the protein CATSDHGVRSYNEQFF.

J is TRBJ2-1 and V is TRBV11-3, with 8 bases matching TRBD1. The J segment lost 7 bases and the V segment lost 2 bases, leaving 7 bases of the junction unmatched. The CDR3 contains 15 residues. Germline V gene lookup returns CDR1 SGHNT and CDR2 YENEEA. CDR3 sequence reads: CASSLFGQGINEQFF. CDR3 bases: TGTGCCAGCAGCTTATTTGGACAGGGAATAAATGAGCAGTTCTTC.

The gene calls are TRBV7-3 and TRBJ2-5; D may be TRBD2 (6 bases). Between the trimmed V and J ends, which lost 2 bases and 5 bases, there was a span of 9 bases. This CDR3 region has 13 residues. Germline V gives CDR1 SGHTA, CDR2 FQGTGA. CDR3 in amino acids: CASSLGGMETQYF. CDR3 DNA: TGTGCCAGCAGCTTAGGAGGGATGGAGACCCAGTACTTC.

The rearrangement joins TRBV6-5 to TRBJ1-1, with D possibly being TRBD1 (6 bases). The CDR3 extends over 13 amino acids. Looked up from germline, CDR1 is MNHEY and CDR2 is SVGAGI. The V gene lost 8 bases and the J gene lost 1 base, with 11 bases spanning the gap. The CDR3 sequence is CASQGRQNTEAFF. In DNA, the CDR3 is TGTGCCAGCCAGGGGCGGCAGAACACTGAAGCTTTCTTT.

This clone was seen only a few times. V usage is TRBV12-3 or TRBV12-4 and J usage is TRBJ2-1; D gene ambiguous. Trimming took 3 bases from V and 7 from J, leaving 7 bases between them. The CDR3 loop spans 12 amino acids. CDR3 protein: CASSFGRNEQFF. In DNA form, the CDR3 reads TGTGCCAGCAGTTTTGGTAGAAATGAGCAGTTCTTC.